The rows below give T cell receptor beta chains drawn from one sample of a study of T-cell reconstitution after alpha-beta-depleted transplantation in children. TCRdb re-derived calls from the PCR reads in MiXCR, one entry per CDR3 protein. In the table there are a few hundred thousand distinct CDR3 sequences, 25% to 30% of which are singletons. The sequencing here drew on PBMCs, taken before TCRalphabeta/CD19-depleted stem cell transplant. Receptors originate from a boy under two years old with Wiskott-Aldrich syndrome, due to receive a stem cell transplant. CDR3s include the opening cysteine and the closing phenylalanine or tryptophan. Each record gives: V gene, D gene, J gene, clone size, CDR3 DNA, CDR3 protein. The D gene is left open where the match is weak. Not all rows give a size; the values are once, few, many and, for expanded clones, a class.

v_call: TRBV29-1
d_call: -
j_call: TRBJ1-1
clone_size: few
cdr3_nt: TGCAGCGTTGTTAATACCCCCAGCGCGAACACTGAAGCTTTCTTT
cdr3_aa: CSVVNTPSANTEAFF

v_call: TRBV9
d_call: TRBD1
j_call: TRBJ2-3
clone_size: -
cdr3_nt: TGTGCCAGCAGCTTCCATCCTGGGGGGACAGGGGGAGATACGCAGTATTTT
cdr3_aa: CASSFHPGGTGGDTQYF

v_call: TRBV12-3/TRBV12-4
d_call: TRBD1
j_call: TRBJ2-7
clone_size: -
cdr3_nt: TGTGCCAGCGGACAGGGCGACGAGCAGTACTTC
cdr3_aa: CASGQGDEQYF

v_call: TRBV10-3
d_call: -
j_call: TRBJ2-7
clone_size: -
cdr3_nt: TGTGTAACCCGAGGGGAACACGAGCAGTACTTC
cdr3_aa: CVTRGEHEQYF

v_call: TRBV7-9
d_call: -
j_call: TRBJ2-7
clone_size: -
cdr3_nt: TGTGCCAGCAGCGGGGACCTTGAGAACGAGCAGTACTTC
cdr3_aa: CASSGDLENEQYF

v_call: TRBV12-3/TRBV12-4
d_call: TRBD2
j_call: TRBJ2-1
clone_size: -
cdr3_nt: TGTGCCACCGGACTAGCGGGAGTGTATAATGAGCAGTTCTTC
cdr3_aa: CATGLAGVYNEQFF

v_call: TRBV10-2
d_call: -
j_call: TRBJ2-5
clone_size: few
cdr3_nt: TGCGCCAGCAGTGAAAAGGAGACCCAGTACTTC
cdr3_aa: CASSEKETQYF

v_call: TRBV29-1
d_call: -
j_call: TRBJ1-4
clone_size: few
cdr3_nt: TGCAGCGTCACTATCCGGGGCGGTGAAAAACTGTTTTTT
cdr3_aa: CSVTIRGGEKLFF

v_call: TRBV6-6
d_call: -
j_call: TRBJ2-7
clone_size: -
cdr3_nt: TGTGCCAGCAGTGGACAGTACGAGCAGTACTTC
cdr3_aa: CASSGQYEQYF

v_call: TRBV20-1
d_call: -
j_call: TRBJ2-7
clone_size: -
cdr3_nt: TGCAGTGCTAGAGATGTTGCGGGGGCGAGGACCGAGCAGTACTTC
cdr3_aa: CSARDVAGARTEQYF

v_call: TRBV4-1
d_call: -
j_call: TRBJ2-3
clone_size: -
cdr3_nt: TGCGCCAGCAGCCAAGATTGGGTACCGGGGCCACTAGGTCGGACAGATACGCAGTATTTT
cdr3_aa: CASSQDWVPGPLGRTDTQYF

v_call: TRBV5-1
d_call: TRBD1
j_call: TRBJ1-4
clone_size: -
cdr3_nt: TGCGCCAGCAGCGGCGGGACAGCGAGGACTAATGAAAAACTGTTTTTT
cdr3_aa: CASSGGTARTNEKLFF

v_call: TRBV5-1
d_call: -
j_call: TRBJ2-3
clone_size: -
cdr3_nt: TGCGCCAGCAGCTTTGGACACTACCACACAGATACGCAGTATTTT
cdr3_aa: CASSFGHYHTDTQYF

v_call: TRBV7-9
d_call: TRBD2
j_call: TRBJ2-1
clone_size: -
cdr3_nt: TGTGCCAGCAGCTTAGAGATAGCGGGAGGGGATGAGCAGTTCTTC
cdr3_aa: CASSLEIAGGDEQFF

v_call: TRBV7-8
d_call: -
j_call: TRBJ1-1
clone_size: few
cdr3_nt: TGTGCCAGCAGCTTAAAGTGGGGCGGTCGTAGTACTGAAGCTTTCTTT
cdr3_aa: CASSLKWGGRSTEAFF

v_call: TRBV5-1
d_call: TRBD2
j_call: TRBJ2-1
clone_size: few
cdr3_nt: TGCGCCAGCAGCTCGGGACTAGCGGGCCTAACCTACAATGAGCAGTTCTTC
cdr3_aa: CASSSGLAGLTYNEQFF

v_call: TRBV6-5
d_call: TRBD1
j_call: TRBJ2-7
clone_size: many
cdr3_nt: TGTGCCAGCAGCTCCGGGACAGGCTTCTACGAGCAGTACTTC
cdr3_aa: CASSSGTGFYEQYF

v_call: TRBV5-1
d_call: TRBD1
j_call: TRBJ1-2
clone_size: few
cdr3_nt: TGCGCCAGCAGCCCAGGGACAGGGAGGAATGTTGGCTACACCTTC
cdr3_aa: CASSPGTGRNVGYTF

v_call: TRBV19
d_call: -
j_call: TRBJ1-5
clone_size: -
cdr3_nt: TGTGCCAGTAGGGCCCATAGCAATCAGCCCCAGCATTTT
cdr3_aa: CASRAHSNQPQHF

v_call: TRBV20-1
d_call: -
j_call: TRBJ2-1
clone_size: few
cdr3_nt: TGCAGTGCTCCAGGGAGAAGATACAATGAGCAGTTCTTC
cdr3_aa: CSAPGRRYNEQFF

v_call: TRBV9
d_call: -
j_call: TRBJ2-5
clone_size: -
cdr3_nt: TGTGCCAGCAGTACCGGGGGACGGCGCGGGGAGACCCAGTACTTC
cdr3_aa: CASSTGGRRGETQYF

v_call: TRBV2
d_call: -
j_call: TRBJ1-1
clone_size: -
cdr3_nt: TGTGCCAGCAGATGGTTAGCAGGGCAAGCTTTCTTT
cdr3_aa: CASRWLAGQAFF

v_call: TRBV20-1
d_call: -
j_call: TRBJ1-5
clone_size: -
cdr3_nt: TGCAGTGCTAGGGTCCTGGGGGGCCTGAATAGCAATCAGCCCCAGCATTTT
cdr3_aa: CSARVLGGLNSNQPQHF

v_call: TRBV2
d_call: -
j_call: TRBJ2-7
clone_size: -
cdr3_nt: TGTGCCAGCAGTGGACAAAGCCGCTCCTACGAGCAGTACTTC
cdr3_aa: CASSGQSRSYEQYF

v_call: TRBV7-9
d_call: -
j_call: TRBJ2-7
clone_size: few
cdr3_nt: TGTGCCAGCGGTTACACAAGCTACGAGCAGTACTTC
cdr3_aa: CASGYTSYEQYF

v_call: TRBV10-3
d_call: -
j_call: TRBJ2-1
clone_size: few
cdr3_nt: TGTGCCATCAGTGAGGACCCCCCAGACAATGAGCAGTTCTTC
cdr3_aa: CAISEDPPDNEQFF

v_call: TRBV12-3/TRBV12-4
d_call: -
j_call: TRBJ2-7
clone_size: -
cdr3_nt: TGTGCCAGCACGGGGGCCTCCTACGAGCAGTACTTC
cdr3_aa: CASTGASYEQYF

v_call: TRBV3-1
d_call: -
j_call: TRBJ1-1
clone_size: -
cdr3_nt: TGTGCCAGCAGCCAAGTTGGGCGGACTGAAGCTTTCTTT
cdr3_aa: CASSQVGRTEAFF

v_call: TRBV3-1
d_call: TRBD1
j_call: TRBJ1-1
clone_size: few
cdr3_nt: TGTGCCAGCAGCCAACGGGGACAGGGGAACACTGAAGCTTTCTTT
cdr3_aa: CASSQRGQGNTEAFF

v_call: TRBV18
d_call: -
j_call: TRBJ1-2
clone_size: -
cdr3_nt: TGTGCCAGCTCACTATCCGGAGGGGATGGCTACACCTTC
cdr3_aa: CASSLSGGDGYTF

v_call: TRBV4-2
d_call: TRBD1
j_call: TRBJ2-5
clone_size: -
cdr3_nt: TGTGCCAGCAGCCAAGATCAGGGGGCGAAGACCCAGTACTTC
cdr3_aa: CASSQDQGAKTQYF

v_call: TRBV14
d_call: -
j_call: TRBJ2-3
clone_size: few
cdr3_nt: TGTGCCAGCAGCCAAGGGCTAGGGGATACGCAGTATTTT
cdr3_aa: CASSQGLGDTQYF

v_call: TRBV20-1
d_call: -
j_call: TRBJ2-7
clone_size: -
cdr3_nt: TGCAGTGCTAGAGAAGGCGGGTCCTCCTACGAGCAGTACTTC
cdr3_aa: CSAREGGSSYEQYF

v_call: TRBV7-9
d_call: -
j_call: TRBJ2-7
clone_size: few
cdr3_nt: TGTGCCAGCAGCTTTGGGAGCGAGCAGTACTTC
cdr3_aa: CASSFGSEQYF

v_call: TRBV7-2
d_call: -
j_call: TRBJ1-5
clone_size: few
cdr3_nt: TGTGCCAGCAGCTTCCAGTCATCTGGGGGTCAGCCCCAGCATTTT
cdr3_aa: CASSFQSSGGQPQHF

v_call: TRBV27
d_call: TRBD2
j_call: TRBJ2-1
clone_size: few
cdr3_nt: TGTGCCAGCAGTTTATTGCTAGGAACTAGCGGGAGCAATGAGCAGTTCTTC
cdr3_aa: CASSLLLGTSGSNEQFF

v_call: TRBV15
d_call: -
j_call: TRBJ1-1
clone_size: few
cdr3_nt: TGTGCCACCGGAAGGAACACTGAAGCTTTCTTT
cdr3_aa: CATGRNTEAFF

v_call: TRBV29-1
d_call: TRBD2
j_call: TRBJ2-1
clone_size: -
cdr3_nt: TGCAGCACCTTAGCGGGAGCCGGATATGAGCAGTTCTTC
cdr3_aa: CSTLAGAGYEQFF

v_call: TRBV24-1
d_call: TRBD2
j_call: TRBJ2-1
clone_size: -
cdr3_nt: TGTGCCACCAGTCCGGGACTAGCGGGAGGTGAGCAGTTCTTC
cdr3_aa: CATSPGLAGGEQFF

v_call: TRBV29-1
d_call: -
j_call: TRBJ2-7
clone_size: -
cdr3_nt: TGCAGCGCCGAAGTTTACTACGAGCAGTACTTC
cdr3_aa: CSAEVYYEQYF

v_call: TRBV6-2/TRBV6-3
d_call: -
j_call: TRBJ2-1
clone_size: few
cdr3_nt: TGTGCCAGCAGTTATCCGCGGAACTCCTACAATGAGCAGTTCTTC
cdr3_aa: CASSYPRNSYNEQFF

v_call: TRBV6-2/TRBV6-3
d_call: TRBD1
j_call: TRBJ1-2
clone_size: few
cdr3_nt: TGTGCCAGCAGTTATGGGGACAGGGAAGACTATGGCTACACCTTC
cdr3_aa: CASSYGDREDYGYTF

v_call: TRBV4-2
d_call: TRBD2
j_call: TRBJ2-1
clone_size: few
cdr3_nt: TGTGCCAGCAGCCTAACCGGGACTAGCAGCAACAATGAGCAGTTCTTC
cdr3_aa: CASSLTGTSSNNEQFF

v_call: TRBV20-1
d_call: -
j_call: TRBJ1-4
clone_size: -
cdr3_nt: TGCTGCGCGGGCTTTGGGCACAATGAAAAACTGTTTTTT
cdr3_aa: CCAGFGHNEKLFF

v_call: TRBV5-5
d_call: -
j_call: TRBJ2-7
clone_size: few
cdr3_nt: TGTGCCAGCAGCTTGGCCTGGAATCCGGGGGCCTACGAGCAGTACTTC
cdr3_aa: CASSLAWNPGAYEQYF